This entry lists 8 T cell receptor beta chains sequenced from one sample in a study of control samples from healthy donors and cancer patients. The repertoire was sequenced with immunoSEQ multiplex PCR; TCRdb's copy has only in-frame clones and lacks some. The table has around 100,000 clones, about nine tenths seen once; the top ten hold approximately 3%. The specimen sequenced was blood. The receptors here all came from a human donor in good health. The donor label of this sample is uncertain.

The J gene is TRBJ2-7, the V gene TRBV21-1. TRBV21-1 is labeled a pseudogene. The CDR3 length is 13 residues. In DNA form, the CDR3 reads TGTGCCAGCAGCAAAGTTCTCTGGGACGAGCAGTACGTC. It is translated as CASSKVLWDEQYV.

The chain combines TRBV6-5 with TRBJ1-1; D gene unclear. This CDR3 spans 10 amino acids. The V end was cut by 7 bases, the J end by 1 base, with 1 base between. The V gene's germline CDR1 is MNHEY and CDR2 SVGAGI. The CDR3 DNA reads TGTGCCAGCAAGAACACTGAAGCTTTCTTT. Translated: CASKNTEAFF.

The chain recombines TRBV7-2 with TRBJ1-1; no clear D. V shed 1 base and J shed 1 base, with 4 bases lying between them. This CDR3 spans 13 amino acids. The V gene's germline CDR1 is SGHTA and CDR2 FQGNSA. The CDR3: CASSLVGNTEAFF. The CDR3 DNA follows: TGTGCCAGCAGCTTAGTGGGGAACACTGAAGCTTTCTTT.

CDR3 sequence reads: CASSDPGGVTEAFF. CDR3 in DNA: TGTGCCAGCAGTGATCCAGGGGGCGTTACTGAAGCTTTCTTT. The chain has TRBV6-1 and TRBJ1-1; the match to TRBD1 covers 8 bases. V lost 3 bases and J lost 5; bases outside the gene matches: 5. Germline V CDR1 and CDR2: MNHNS, SASEGT. CDR3 length: 14 amino acids.

The chain carries TRBV19 and TRBJ2-7; 10 positions agree with TRBD1. CDR3 length: 17 amino acids. V shed 6 bases and J 3 bases; nucleotides not matched to a gene: 14. Germline V CDR1 and CDR2: LNHDA, SQIVND (reference sequence). The CDR3 sequence is CASSRDRGRYGNYEQYF. CDR3 nucleotide sequence: TGTGCCAGTAGCCGGGACAGGGGTAGGTACGGAAACTACGAGCAGTACTTC.

The chain has TRBV5-1 and TRBJ2-7; D assignment may be TRBD1 or TRBD2 (5 bases each). CDR3 length equals 14 residues. Germline V gene data show CDR1 as SGHRS and CDR2 as YFSETQ. The ends were cut back, 5 bases at V and 1 base at J, with 13 bases in the middle. The CDR3 DNA follows: TGCGCCAGCAGTCCTGGGACCGATTCCTACGAGCAGTACTTC. Amino acid sequence: CASSPGTDSYEQYF.

This clone was found a few times. The chain joins TRBV6-5 to TRBJ1-5; no reliable D call. CDR1 MNHEY and CDR2 SVGAGI come from the germline V gene. The CDR3 extends over 14 amino acids. V lost 0 bases, J lost 4 bases, and 7 bases lay in between. This CDR3 is CASSYSRANQPQHF. For the CDR3, the DNA is TGTGCCAGCAGTTACTCGAGGGCAAATCAGCCCCAGCATTTT.

V gene TRBV4-1 combines with J gene TRBJ1-4; D call uncertain. The CDR3 is 15 amino acids. From germline, CDR1 is MGHRA and CDR2 YSYEKL. Trimming took off 0 bases at V and 8 bases at J, with 13 bases between the two ends. CDR3 in amino acids: CASSQDSVRMEKLFF. The CDR3 region has the DNA TGCGCCAGCAGCCAAGATAGTGTTAGAATGGAAAAACTGTTTTTT.